The TCR beta chain under discussion was sequenced for a study of blood T cell repertoires in COVID-19. Whole-study context: T cells, B-cell-depleted T cells, or PBMCs supplied cDNA or gDNA.

In germline, CDR1 is GTSNPN, CDR2 SVGIG (reference sequence). This CDR3 spans 19 amino acids. V gave up 1 base and J gave up 2 bases, with 23 bases separating them. Some clones are missing from TCRdb's copy, which holds only in-frame ones; the method was immunoSEQ multiplex PCR. The sample yields roughly 320,000 clones, approximately 85% seen once. The chain employs TRBV30 and TRBJ2-2; TRBD2 is a possible D gene (6 bases). The sequence was collected from a human donor in a cohort sampled during active COVID-19. The sequenced material came from peripheral blood. The CDR3: CAWSAGPGTQAFNTGELFF. As DNA, the CDR3 is TGTGCCTGGAGTGCCGGACCCGGGACTCAGGCTTTCAACACCGGGGAGCTGTTTTTT.